This TCR beta chain emerged from a study of blood T cell repertoires in COVID-19. Among Cohort 3 donors, those recovered had two negative PCRs, clearance, or symptom resolution. Generated by immunoSEQ multiplex PCR, the TCRdb table keeps only in-frame clones and is missing some. The sample has some 320,000 clones; roughly 90% are singletons. V shed 4 bases and J 2 bases; nucleotides not matched to a gene: 7. This CDR3 is built from 15 residues. CDR1 is LGHDT and CDR2 is YNNKEL in the germline V gene (reference sequence). The chain has TRBV3-1 (or the pseudogene TRBV3-2) and TRBJ2-7, with TRBD2 matching 8 bases. Sequencing was carried out using PBMCs or T cells enriched from blood (not recorded which). This clonotype was sampled from a man between 60 and 75 years old who had recovered from COVID-19. The CDR3 nucleotides are TGTGCCAGCAGCCCCCGGCTAGCGGGTCCCTACGAGCAGTACTTC. Protein: CASSPRLAGPYEQYF.